This TCR beta chain was retrieved from a study of blood T cell repertoires in COVID-19. On the study more broadly: The United States, Italy and Spain were the sources of the acute and convalescent COVID-19 samples. In each case, the material was cDNA or gDNA derived from T cells, B-cell-depleted T cells, or PBMCs.

Per the original data handling: Reference gene primer amplification yielded estimated nucleated cell counts. Some clones are missing from TCRdb's copy, which holds only in-frame ones; the method was immunoSEQ multiplex PCR. The V and J calls and clone size come from that table; D and trimming were worked out from the DNA. The table lists 150,000 to 200,000 clones, less than 90% of them singletons, with roughly 13% in the top ten. V lost 7 bases and J lost 5; bases outside the gene matches: 8. The CDR3 spans 14 residues. CDR1 MDHEN and CDR2 SYDVKM come from the germline V gene. The chain employs TRBV28 and TRBJ1-5, with 7 nucleotides matching TRBD1. The sequence was obtained from a young man with active or convalescent COVID-19. The sequenced sample consisted of peripheral blood. The CDR3 DNA is TGTGCCAGCACACCAACAAGGGGGCATCAGCCCCAGCATTTT. Protein: CASTPTRGHQPQHF.